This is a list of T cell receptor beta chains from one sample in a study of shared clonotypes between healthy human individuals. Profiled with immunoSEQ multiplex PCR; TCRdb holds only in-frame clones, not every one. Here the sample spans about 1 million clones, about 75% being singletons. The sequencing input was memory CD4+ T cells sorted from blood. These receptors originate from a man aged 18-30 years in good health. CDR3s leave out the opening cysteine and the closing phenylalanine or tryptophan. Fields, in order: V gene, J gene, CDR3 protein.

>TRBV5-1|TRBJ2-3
ASSLGGQDADTQY
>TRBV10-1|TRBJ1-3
ASRDSDYGNTIY
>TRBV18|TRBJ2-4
ASSPPNRAKNIQY
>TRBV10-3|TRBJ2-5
AIRTSGGNGETQY
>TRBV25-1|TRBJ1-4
ASSIVLWEKLF
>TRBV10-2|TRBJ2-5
ASNPGTAHVQY
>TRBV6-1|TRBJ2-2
ASRPGQAGTGELF
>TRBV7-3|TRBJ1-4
ASSARGSTNEKLF
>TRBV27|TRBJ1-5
ASSLRGLGPYNQPQH
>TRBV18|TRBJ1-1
ASSPWTGGLNTEAF
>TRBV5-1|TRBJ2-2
ASSLGRSVSTGELF
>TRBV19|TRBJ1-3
ASPQGRARDTIY
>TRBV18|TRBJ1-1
ASSPMTGANTEAF
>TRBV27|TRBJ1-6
ASTPIFPISPLH
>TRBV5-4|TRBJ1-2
ASSSKAGTSAYGYT
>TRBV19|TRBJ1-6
ASRADYNSPLH
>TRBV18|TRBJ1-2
ASSPGGQTNYGYT
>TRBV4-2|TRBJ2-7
ASSFTRTEAYEQY
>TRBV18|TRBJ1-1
ASSPLPANMNTEAF
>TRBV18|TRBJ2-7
ASSPMSRGLSYEQY
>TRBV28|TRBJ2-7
ASSRTGQGVYEQY
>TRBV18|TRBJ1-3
ASSQTEVSGNTIY
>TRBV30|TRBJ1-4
AWTGQGNEKLF
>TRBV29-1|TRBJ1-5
SVGGGRGQPQH
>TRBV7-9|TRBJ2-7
ASSLVGTGTGEQY
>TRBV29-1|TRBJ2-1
SVEEAAASSYNEQF
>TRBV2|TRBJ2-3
ASGGTSGETDTQY
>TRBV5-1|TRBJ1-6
ASRGEDRVYSPLH
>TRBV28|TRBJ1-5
ASRPPLGNQPQH
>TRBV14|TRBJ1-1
ASSPDTQATEAF
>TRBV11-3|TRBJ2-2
ASSFLSSTSGSAGELF
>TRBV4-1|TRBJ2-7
ASSQVKGYEQY
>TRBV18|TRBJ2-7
ASSPTSGRSYEQY
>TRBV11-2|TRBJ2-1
ASSPDRALEQF
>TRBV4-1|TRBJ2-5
ASSQAQGATGETQY
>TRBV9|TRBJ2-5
ASSVGVSGETQY
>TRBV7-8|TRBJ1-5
ASSLGGVRNQPQH
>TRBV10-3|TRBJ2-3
AISVSSGGADTQY
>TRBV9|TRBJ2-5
ARGIRKETQY
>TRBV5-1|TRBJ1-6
ASSEGPRGNSSPLH
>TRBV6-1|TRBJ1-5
ASSDPVSNQPQH
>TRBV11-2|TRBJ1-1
ASSERVTGVSEAF
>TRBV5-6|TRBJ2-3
ASSLFLPAGSTATDTQY
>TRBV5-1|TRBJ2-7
ASSPTGLANQY
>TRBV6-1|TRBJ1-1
ASIVQALMNTEAF
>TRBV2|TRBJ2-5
ASSGLAPETQY
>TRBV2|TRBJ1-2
ASSDRTGGLRST
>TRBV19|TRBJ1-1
ASSNPGGGNTEAF
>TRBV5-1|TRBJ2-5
ASSLATSPQETQY
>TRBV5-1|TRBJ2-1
ASSSGQGFGNEQF
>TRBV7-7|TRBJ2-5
ASSLDGGLGETQY
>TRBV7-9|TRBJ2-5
ASSLYETQY
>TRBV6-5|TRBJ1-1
ATQKGGGNTEAF
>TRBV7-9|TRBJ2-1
ASSLPGTEANEQF
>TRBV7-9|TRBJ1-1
ASSQHDRNTEAF
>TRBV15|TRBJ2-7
ATSRGGPYEQY
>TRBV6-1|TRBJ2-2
ASSELGTVGELF
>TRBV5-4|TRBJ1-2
ASSSDRVYGYT
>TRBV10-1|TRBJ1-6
ASSEQTVGGSPLH
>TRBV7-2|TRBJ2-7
ASSPRLAGYEQY